The present TCR beta chain was sequenced within a study of T-cell reconstitution after alpha-beta-depleted transplantation in children (dated by TCRdb to the mid-2010s). Regarding the research as a whole: T-cell immune reconstitution after TCRalphabeta/CD19-depleted allogeneic hematopoietic cell transplantation in children was quantitatively tracked in the study by means of TCR repertoire profiling. Results the study describes overall, beyond this receptor: Over subsequent months, a decline in hyperexpanded clone frequencies was noted, and after one year, T-cell counts and TCRbeta diversity were mostly ascribed to newly produced T cells. In some patients, high TCRbeta diversity at day 60 was attributed to recipient T cells and intrathymic progenitors that had survived conditioning. The apparently early recovery of alphabetaT-cell counts about two months after transplant reportedly depended on only several hundred rapidly expanded clones that came from non-depleted graft cells.

The sample's treatment or condition label, decoded: allogeneic hematopoietic cell transplantation with graft depleted of TCRalphabeta T cells and CD19 B cells. The transplant recipients were children given TCRalphabeta/CD19-depleted allogeneic hematopoietic cell grafts. Libraries came from PCR. TCRdb lists the instrument as Illumina HiSeq 2500. To normalize quantification of the TCRbeta repertoire, the TCR libraries were built with molecular barcoding that relied on unique molecular identifiers. Using fastp trimming at Q25 and MiXCR clonotype assembly, TCRdb reanalyzed the public sequencing data and kept in-frame beta chains. Rows are unified per CDR3 protein, each entry keeping the most common DNA and genes. The sample has around 300,000 distinct CDR3 sequences on record, 9.5% to 13% of them singletons. The top ten clonotypes cover about a quarter of the sample. The CDR3 covers 11 residues, taking in both the cysteine and the phenylalanine. Only the CDR3 part of the read is kept: 33 bases, read in frame from the first base. According to the germline V gene, CDR1 reads MNHNS and CDR2 reads SASEGT.

Comments on this clonotype: Its antigen is unknown. Just one base apart from a much larger clone, this may be a read error.

This sequence was found in a male patient aged 2 to 9 who had a stem cell transplant for chronic granulomatous disease, so the T cells may come from the graft donor. The material was peripheral blood, obtained 180 days after TCRalphabeta/CD19-depleted stem cell transplant. The rearranged chain carries TRBV6-1 and TRBJ1-1; the D gene is not confidently resolved. The nucleotide sequence reads as follows: TGTGCCAGCGACCGGAACACTAAAGCTTTCTTT. The resulting protein is CASDRNTKAFF.